This T cell receptor (beta chain) is from a study of read filtering for tumor transcriptome and immune sequencing. The wider study: Transcriptome libraries were built from DNase-treated RNA. IR-seq gave about 3.5 to 10.27 million TCR reads per sample; RNA-seq gave roughly 80 to 1,300.

This clonotype appeared many times. Its specificity is not known. From about 400 ng of RNA, a library with molecular barcoded alpha/delta and beta/gamma adaptors was made. TCRdb reanalysed the reads using MiXCR and keeps one entry per CDR3 protein. Of 40,000 to 50,000 distinct CDR3 sequences in the sample, 13% were seen once. General study points: The CD138-negative fraction was mixed bone marrow immune cells, not pure T cells.

V lost 0 bases, J lost 5 bases, and 5 bases lay in between. This CDR3 spans 13 amino acids. Sample: a population of CD138-negative cells sorted from bone marrow. The chain recombines TRBV12-3 or TRBV12-4 with TRBJ1-5, with D hard to call. The sequence derives from a donor over 35 with multiple myeloma. The CDR3 region has the DNA TGTGCCAGCAGTTTAGCGGGCGATCAGCCCCAGCATTTT. It translates to CASSLAGDQPQHF.